This is a list of T cell receptor beta chains from one sample in a study of blood T cell repertoires in COVID-19. TCRdb's table, derived via immunoSEQ multiplex PCR, lists solely in-frame clones and lacks some. The sample lists approximately 28,000 clones; roughly 80% were seen once. The sample comprised peripheral blood. The origin of the receptors is a woman aged 55-70 years with acute or convalescent COVID-19. CDR3s include the opening cysteine and the closing phenylalanine or tryptophan. Each record gives: V gene, J gene, D gene, clone size, CDR3 DNA, CDR3 protein. The D gene is left open where the match is weak. Clone size is shown for a subset of rows, as once, few, many or a class of expanded clone.

TRBV10-3,TRBJ2-7,TRBD1,.,TGTGCCATCAGTGATGCCATCAGTAGGACAGGGGTCTACGAGCAGTACTTC,CAISDAISRTGVYEQYF
TRBV28,TRBJ2-7,TRBD2,.,TGTGCCAGCAGTTTACCGGGACTAATGGGCTCCTACGAGCAGTACTTC,CASSLPGLMGSYEQYF
TRBV7-2,TRBJ1-4,.,.,TGTGCCAGCAGCCCGCGGGGACTTACCAATGAAAAACTGTTTTTT,CASSPRGLTNEKLFF
TRBV5-1,TRBJ1-4,.,.,TGCGCCAGCAGCTTGTCCCCCGAGGCCACTAATGAAAAACTGTTTTTT,CASSLSPEATNEKLFF
TRBV5-1,TRBJ1-3,.,.,TGCGCCAGCAGCTTGGACGTAGGGGGACCTGGAAACACCATATATTTT,CASSLDVGGPGNTIYF
TRBV13,TRBJ2-7,TRBD2,.,TGTGCCAGCAGTCCTCGGACTAGCTCCTACGAGCAGTACTTC,CASSPRTSSYEQYF
TRBV10-2,TRBJ2-7,.,few,TGCGCCACCCAGACAGCCTCCTACGAGCAGTACTTC,CATQTASYEQYF
TRBV15,TRBJ2-2,.,once,TGTGCCACCAGCAAACGGGCCGGGGAGCTGTTTTTT,CATSKRAGELFF
TRBV3-1/TRBV3-2,TRBJ1-2,.,.,TGTGCCAGCAGCCAAGCAAGTGGAGGGAACTATGGCTACACCTTC,CASSQASGGNYGYTF
TRBV3-1/TRBV3-2,TRBJ2-7,TRBD1,.,TGTGCCAGCAGCCAAGGGGCAAATCGGGACAGGAACTACGAGCAGTACTTC,CASSQGANRDRNYEQYF
TRBV2,TRBJ2-7,.,.,TGTGCCAGCAGGGTACAGGAAAGGTTGACCTACGAGCAGTACTTC,CASRVQERLTYEQYF
TRBV3-1/TRBV3-2,TRBJ2-2,TRBD1,once,TGTGCCAGCAGCACACGGACAGGGATTATCGGGGAGCTGTTTTTT,CASSTRTGIIGELFF
TRBV28,TRBJ1-2,TRBD1,.,TGTGCCAGCAGCCAGCGAGGGACAGGGGACGATGGCTACACCTTC,CASSQRGTGDDGYTF
TRBV9,TRBJ2-7,TRBD2,.,TGTGCCAGCAGCGTAGACTGGTCTAGCGGGGGCGAGCAGTACTTC,CASSVDWSSGGEQYF
TRBV2,TRBJ1-5,TRBD1,.,TGTGCCAGCAGTGAGGGACAGGTTGGGAATCAGCCCCAGCATTTT,CASSEGQVGNQPQHF
TRBV5-5,TRBJ2-2,TRBD1,.,TGTGCCAGCAGCCCGGGACAGGGGGCAACCGGGGAGCTGTTTTTT,CASSPGQGATGELFF
TRBV3-1/TRBV3-2,TRBJ2-3,TRBD2,.,TGTGCCAGCAGCCATCTAGCGGGGGGGGCAGATACGCAGTATTTT,CASSHLAGGADTQYF
TRBV7-9,TRBJ1-1,TRBD1,few,TGTGCCAGCAGCCCAGGGGGCGTCGTCACTGAAGCTTTCTTT,CASSPGGVVTEAFF
TRBV18,TRBJ2-2,.,.,TGTGCCAGCTCGTCCGCCAGAGCGACCGCCGGGGAGCTGTTTTTT,CASSSARATAGELFF
TRBV12-2,TRBJ2-2,.,.,TGTGCAAGTCGCTTAGAATCCTTGCCTTTCTGGACACGGAACTCAGGCCCCACCGGGGAGCTGTTTTTT,CASRLESLPFWTRNSGPTGELFF
TRBV7-9,TRBJ2-4,TRBD1,.,TGTGCCAGCAGCTTGGGGACAGACCTAGCCAAAAACATTCAGTACTTC,CASSLGTDLAKNIQYF
TRBV9,TRBJ2-1,TRBD2,.,TGTGCCAGCAGCCCCCGGGGGGCCTACAATGAGCAGTTCTTC,CASSPRGAYNEQFF
TRBV6-2/TRBV6-3,TRBJ1-2,.,.,TGTGCCAGCAGTTACTCCCCAGGGTATGGCTACACCTTC,CASSYSPGYGYTF
TRBV20-1,TRBJ1-1,.,.,TGCAGTGCCCACTCAGACAGTGAAGCTTTCTTT,CSAHSDSEAFF
TRBV30,TRBJ1-2,.,.,TGTGCCTGGAATAGCCCCGGAGGTGGCTACACCTTC,CAWNSPGGGYTF
TRBV6-5,TRBJ2-4,.,.,TGTGCCAGCAGGTCGGGTGGGGACATCATTCAGTACTTC,CASRSGGDIIQYF
TRBV27,TRBJ1-2,TRBD1,.,TGTGCCAGCAGTTTTGGACAGGGGCGCTATGGCTACACCTTC,CASSFGQGRYGYTF
TRBV4-1,TRBJ1-3,.,.,TGCGCCAGCAGCCAAGAATTTGAACGGTCTCACTCTGGAAACACCATATATTTT,CASSQEFERSHSGNTIYF
TRBV19,TRBJ1-6,.,.,TGTGCCAGTAGACCCGGCCTCGACAGGCCCCTCCACTTT,CASRPGLDRPLHF
TRBV5-5,TRBJ1-2,.,.,TGTGCCAGCAGTTTGGAACCCTCCCCAGGGAGGTATGGCTACACCTTC,CASSLEPSPGRYGYTF
TRBV18,TRBJ1-3,.,.,TGTGCCAGCTCACGCCGACTGAGGGAAGGAAACACCATATATTTT,CASSRRLREGNTIYF
TRBV24-1,TRBJ2-1,.,.,TGTGCCACCAGTGATTCGACGGACAGAAATGAGCAGTTCTTC,CATSDSTDRNEQFF
TRBV28,TRBJ1-1,TRBD1,.,TGTGCCAGCAGTTTCAGGGGGATAGCGAGGACTGAAGCTTTCTTT,CASSFRGIARTEAFF
TRBV4-1,TRBJ1-2,TRBD1,.,TGCGCCAGCGCCGACAGGGACGGAGGGTATGGCTACACCTTC,CASADRDGGYGYTF
TRBV10-1,TRBJ1-1,.,.,TGCGCCAGCAGCGCACAGGGGAACACTGAAGCTTTCTTT,CASSAQGNTEAFF
TRBV2,TRBJ2-4,TRBD1,few,TGTGCCAGCAGTGGAGGACAGGGGGCTTACGACAAAAACATTCAGTACTTC,CASSGGQGAYDKNIQYF
TRBV10-3,TRBJ1-4,.,.,TGTGCCATCTCGGAAGGCGGTGAAAAACTGTTTTTT,CAISEGGEKLFF
TRBV3-1/TRBV3-2,TRBJ1-2,.,once,TGTGCCAGCAGCCTACAGGGTGGGGGTGGCTACACCTTC,CASSLQGGGGYTF
TRBV7-9,TRBJ2-5,TRBD1,.,TGTGCCAGCAGCTTAGGGGCAGGGGGACCAGAGACCCAGTACTTC,CASSLGAGGPETQYF
TRBV28,TRBJ1-1,.,.,TGTGCCAGCAGTCTAAACACGGCGGGCACTGAAGCTTTCTTT,CASSLNTAGTEAFF
TRBV19,TRBJ2-2,TRBD1,.,TGTGCCGGCACAGGGGGCGCCGGGGAGCTGTTTTTT,CAGTGGAGELFF
TRBV10-1,TRBJ2-1,.,once,TGCGCCAGCAGTGCGAACGTCGGGGATCGGTTCTTC,CASSANVGDRFF
TRBV7-3,TRBJ2-6,.,.,TGTGCCAGCAGTGGCAGGGGTCAAGCGGCTGGGGCCAACGTCCTGACTTTC,CASSGRGQAAGANVLTF
TRBV24-1,TRBJ2-1,TRBD2,.,TGTGCCACCAGTGACCGTTACGACCTGCGGGGGGAGCAGTTCTTC,CATSDRYDLRGEQFF
TRBV9,TRBJ1-6,.,.,TGTGCCAGCAGCGGGGACAACCTTTCACCCCTCCACTTT,CASSGDNLSPLHF
TRBV11-1,TRBJ2-5,TRBD2,.,TGTGCCAGCAGCTCCCGGACTAGCGGAGAGACCCAGTACTTC,CASSSRTSGETQYF
TRBV5-1,TRBJ1-1,TRBD1,.,TGCGCCAGCACGCTACAGGGGGCGCGGACTGAAGCTTTCTTT,CASTLQGARTEAFF
TRBV5-4,TRBJ2-7,TRBD1,.,TGTGCCAGCAGCTTGGCGGTTGGGACAGGGGGGCGATACGAGCAGTACTTC,CASSLAVGTGGRYEQYF
TRBV4-1,TRBJ2-7,TRBD1,.,TGCGCCAGCAGCCAAGCGGGACAGCCATACGAGCAGTACTTC,CASSQAGQPYEQYF